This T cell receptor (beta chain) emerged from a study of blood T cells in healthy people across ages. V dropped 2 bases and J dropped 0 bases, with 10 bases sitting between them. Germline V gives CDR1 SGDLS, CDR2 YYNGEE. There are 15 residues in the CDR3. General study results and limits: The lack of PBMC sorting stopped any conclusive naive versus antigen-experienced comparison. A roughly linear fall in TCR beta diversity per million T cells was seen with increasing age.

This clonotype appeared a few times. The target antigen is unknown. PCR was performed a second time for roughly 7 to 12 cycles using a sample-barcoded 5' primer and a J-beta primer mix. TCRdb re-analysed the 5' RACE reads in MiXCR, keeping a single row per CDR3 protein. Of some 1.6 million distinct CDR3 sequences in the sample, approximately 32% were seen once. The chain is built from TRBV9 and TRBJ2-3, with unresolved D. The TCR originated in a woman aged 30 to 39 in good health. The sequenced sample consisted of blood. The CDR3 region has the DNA TGTGCCAGCAGCGTTTCCATGTCTAGCACAGATACGCAGTATTTT. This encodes CASSVSMSSTDTQYF.